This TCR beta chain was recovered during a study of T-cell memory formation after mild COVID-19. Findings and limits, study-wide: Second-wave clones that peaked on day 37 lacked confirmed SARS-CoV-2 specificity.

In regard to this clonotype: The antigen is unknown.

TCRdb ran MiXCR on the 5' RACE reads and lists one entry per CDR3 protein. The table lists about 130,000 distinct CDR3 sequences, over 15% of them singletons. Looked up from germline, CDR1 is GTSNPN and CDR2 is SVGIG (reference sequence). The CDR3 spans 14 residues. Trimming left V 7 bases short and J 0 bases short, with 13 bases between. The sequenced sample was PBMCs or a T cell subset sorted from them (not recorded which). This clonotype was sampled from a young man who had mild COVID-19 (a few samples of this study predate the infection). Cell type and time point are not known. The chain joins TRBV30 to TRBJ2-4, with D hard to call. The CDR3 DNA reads TGTGCCTTACCGGGTAGACTAGCCAAAAACATTCAGTACTTC. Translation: CALPGRLAKNIQYF.